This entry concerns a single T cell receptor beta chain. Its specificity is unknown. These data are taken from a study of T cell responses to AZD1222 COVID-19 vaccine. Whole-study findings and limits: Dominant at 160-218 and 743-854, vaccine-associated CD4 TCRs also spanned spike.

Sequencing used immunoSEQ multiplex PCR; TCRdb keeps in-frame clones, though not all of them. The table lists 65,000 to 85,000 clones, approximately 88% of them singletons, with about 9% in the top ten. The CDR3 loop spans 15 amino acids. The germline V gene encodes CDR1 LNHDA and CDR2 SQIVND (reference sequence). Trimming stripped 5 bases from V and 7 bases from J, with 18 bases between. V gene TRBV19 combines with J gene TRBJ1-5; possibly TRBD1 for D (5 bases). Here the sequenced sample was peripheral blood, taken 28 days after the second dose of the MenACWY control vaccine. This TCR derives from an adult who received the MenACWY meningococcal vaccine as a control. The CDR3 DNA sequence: TGTGCCAGTAGTCCTGGGGACCTCCTTATCCAGCCCCAGCATTTT. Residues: CASSPGDLLIQPQHF.